Below are 20 T cell receptor beta chains sequenced from a single sample in a study of T cell responses to AZD1222 COVID-19 vaccine. Assay: immunoSEQ multiplex PCR; the TCRdb copy retains only in-frame clones and omits some. The table lists roughly 96,000 clones, roughly 88% of them singletons. The sample in question was peripheral blood, obtained on day 0 of AZD1222 vaccination. These receptors were obtained from an adult in good health.

This chain connects TRBV5-4 to TRBJ1-2; 10 bases map to TRBD1. The trim removed 3 bases at V and 5 bases at J, leaving 16 bases unmatched. The germline CDR1 and CDR2 sequences are SGHNT and YYREEE (reference sequence). There are 18 residues in the CDR3. CDR3 in DNA: TGTGCCAGCAGCTCTGCCCGGACAGGGGGTTTCGATTCTTATGGCTACACCTTC. It codes for CASSSARTGGFDSYGYTF.

In its sample, this clone was seen a few times. This chain joins TRBV11-2 and TRBJ2-1; D is unclear. CDR1 SGHAT and CDR2 FQNNGV come from the germline V gene. The CDR3 spans 13 residues. The V end was cut by 0 bases, the J end by 12 bases, with 12 bases between. CDR3 DNA sequence: TGTGCCAGCAGCTTAGATCAGAGAATGCGGCAGTTCTTC. This sequence encodes CASSLDQRMRQFF.

This chain connects TRBV4-1 to TRBJ1-4, with 8 bases aligning to TRBD1. The V gene end was trimmed by 0 bases and the J gene end by 3 bases; junction bases not matched to a gene: 9. The germline gives CDR1 MGHRA, CDR2 YSYEKL. The CDR3 is 18 amino acids. CDR3 amino acids: CASSQDWQGAAANEKLFF. The DNA for the CDR3 is TGCGCCAGCAGCCAAGATTGGCAGGGGGCGGCGGCTAATGAAAAACTGTTTTTT.

This clone has a single count. The chain has TRBV11-3 and TRBJ2-7; D uncertain. V was shortened by 0 bases and J by 1 base, with 7 bases between the two germline ends. Germline values: CDR1 SGHNT, CDR2 YENEEA. The CDR3 contains 14 residues. For the CDR3, the DNA is TGTGCCAGCAGCTTAGATCCTACGTCCTACGAGCAGTACTTC. It encodes CASSLDPTSYEQYF.

The genes are TRBV12-3 or TRBV12-4 and TRBJ2-2, with no clear D. Trimming left V 3 bases short and J 7 bases short, with 3 bases between. CDR3 length equals 11 residues. DNA of the CDR3: TGTGCCAGCAGTTTCTTCGGGGAGCTGTTTTTT. It specifies CASSFFGELFF.

This chain joins TRBV11-2 and TRBJ2-1, with D hard to call. V lost 3 bases and J lost 10, with 10 bases in between. This CDR3 has 12 amino acids. The germline gives CDR1 SGHAT, CDR2 FQNNGV. CDR3 DNA: TGTGCCAGCAGCTTCACCCTAACAGAGCAGTTCTTC. Translated: CASSFTLTEQFF. Looking up the rest from reference TRBV11-2 and TRBJ2-1 gives the full variable domain: EAGVAQSPRYKIIEKRQSVAFWCNPISGHATLYWYQQILGQGPKLLIQFQNNGVVDDSQLPKDRFSAERLKGVDSTLKIQPAKLEDSAVYLCASSFTLTEQFFGPGTRLTVL.

The chain couples TRBV6-4 to TRBJ2-3; weak D call: TRBD2 (6 bases). The CDR3 has 15 residues. V was shortened by 5 bases and J by 0 bases, with 12 bases between the two germline ends. Germline-derived CDR1 and CDR2 are MRHNA and SNTAGT. In DNA form, the CDR3 reads TGTGCCAGCAGTTTCTCGGCGGGGAGCACAGATACGCAGTATTTT. Translation: CASSFSAGSTDTQYF.

The chain joins TRBV6-1 to TRBJ1-1; D is possibly TRBD1 (5 bases). The germline V and J ends were trimmed by 4 bases and 1 base, with 22 bases remaining between them. The CDR3 has 18 residues. Germline assignment: CDR1 MNHNS and CDR2 SASEGT. The CDR3 region has the DNA TGTGCCAGCAGTGGAAGTCCGAGAGGAGGCCAGGGGAACACTGAAGCTTTCTTT. This encodes CASSGSPRGGQGNTEAFF.

This clone is medium-sized (0.01 to 0.1%) by share. The V gene is TRBV7-9, the J gene TRBJ1-3, with 7 nucleotides matching TRBD1. CDR3 length: 14 residues. Germline V CDR1 and CDR2: SEHNR, FQNEAQ (reference sequence). V shed 4 bases and J 0 bases; nucleotides not matched to a gene: 0. The CDR3 nucleotides are TGTGCCAGCAGCTGGACAGGCTCTGGAAACACCATATATTTT. It is translated as CASSWTGSGNTIYF.

The chain has TRBV18 and TRBJ2-3; 7 bases are a match to TRBD1. This CDR3 contains 14 residues. Per germline, CDR1 KGHSH and CDR2 LQKENI. V lost 3 bases and J lost 0; bases outside the gene matches: 0. For the CDR3, the DNA is TGTGCCAGCTCACCGGGACAGAGCACAGATACGCAGTATTTT. It yields the protein CASSPGQSTDTQYF.

This clone appeared a few times. This chain links TRBV15 with TRBJ1-4; D may be TRBD1 (5 bases). CDR1 and CDR2 from the germline V gene are LNHNV and YYDKDF (reference sequence). V was cut by 0 bases and J by 5 bases, with 16 bases left in between. The CDR3 has 17 amino acids. The CDR3 loop is CATSRDRSSGLNEKLFF. CDR3 DNA sequence: TGTGCCACCAGCAGAGATCGTTCGTCGGGGCTAAATGAAAAACTGTTTTTT.

The CDR3 reads CAWLPRARYNEQFF. DNA of the CDR3: TGTGCCTGGTTACCCAGGGCCCGATACAATGAGCAGTTCTTC. The chain employs TRBV30 and TRBJ2-1; a possible D gene is TRBD1 (5 bases). CDR3 length equals 14 residues. The V end lost 5 bases, the J end lost 4 bases, and 15 bases lay between the germline ends. The germline CDR1 and CDR2 sequences are GTSNPN and SVGIG (reference sequence).

The gene calls are TRBV4-1 and TRBJ2-2; 13 bases are shared with TRBD2. The J segment lost 3 bases and the V segment lost 6 bases, leaving 7 bases of the junction unmatched. This CDR3 has 17 amino acids. Germline values: CDR1 MGHRA, CDR2 YSYEKL. Here the CDR3 reads CASRQLAGGIDTGELFF. In DNA form, the CDR3 reads TGCGCCAGCAGACAACTAGCGGGAGGGATCGACACCGGGGAGCTGTTTTTT.

This chain joins TRBV19 and TRBJ1-4; D call uncertain. Deletions cut 1 base from V and 7 bases from J, with 13 bases between. CDR1 and CDR2 from the germline V gene are LNHDA and SQIVND (reference sequence). This CDR3 is built from 15 residues. Here the CDR3 DNA reads TGTGCCAGTAGTATAGGTGCCTGGCCCACTGAAAAACTGTTTTTT. Translating gives CASSIGAWPTEKLFF.

This clone showed up just once. This chain uses TRBV13 with TRBJ2-5; D perhaps matches TRBD2 (6 bases). Germline assignment: CDR1 PRHDT and CDR2 FYEKMQ (reference sequence). The CDR3 contains 13 residues. Trimming shortened V by 5 bases and J by 5 bases, and 12 bases separated the two germline ends. CDR3 residues: CASSGGLRETQYF. The DNA of the CDR3 is TGTGCCAGCAGCGGGGGACTCCGGGAGACCCAGTACTTC.

The chain recombines TRBV19 with TRBJ2-3; 7 bases match TRBD2. CDR1 LNHDA and CDR2 SQIVND come from the germline V gene (reference sequence). The CDR3 has 14 residues. The J segment lost 6 bases and the V segment lost 1 base, leaving 4 bases of the junction unmatched. The CDR3 reads CASSIGGGSDTQYF. In DNA form, the CDR3 reads TGTGCCAGTAGTATAGGGGGAGGGTCCGATACGCAGTATTTT.

This sequence joins TRBV10-3 and TRBJ2-7; TRBD1 matches at 8 bases. In germline, CDR1 is ENHRY, CDR2 SYGVKD. The CDR3 totals 12 residues. Trimming removed 2 bases from V and 10 bases from J; junction bases left unmatched: 4. The CDR3 protein is CAISETGGLQYF. The CDR3, as DNA: TGTGCCATCAGTGAGACAGGGGGGTTACAGTACTTC.

The gene calls are TRBV7-2 and TRBJ2-1; D gene unclear. V lost 5 bases and J 7 bases, leaving 12 bases between the germline ends. The CDR3 is 13 amino acids. The germline CDR1 and CDR2 sequences are SGHTA and FQGNSA. CDR3 residues: CASSPQVVNEQFF. The CDR3 DNA sequence: TGTGCCAGCAGCCCCCAAGTGGTTAATGAGCAGTTCTTC.

The chain joins TRBV24-1 to TRBJ1-2; 7 bases are a match to TRBD1. Trimming took 9 bases from V and 4 from J; bases not matched to a gene: 10. This CDR3 is 14 amino acids long. CDR1 is KGHDR, CDR2 SFDVKD, per germline. The CDR3 bases are TGTGCCACCGAATCCGGCAGGGGGACCTATGGCTACACCTTC. This gives the protein CATESGRGTYGYTF.

The V call is TRBV7-6, the J call TRBJ2-1, with TRBD1 matching over 9 bases. V lost 4 bases to trimming and J lost 3 bases; unmatched junction nucleotides: 7. CDR3 size: 16 residues. Germline V gene data show CDR1 as SGHVS and CDR2 as FNYEAQ. In nucleotides, the CDR3 is TGTGCCAGCAGCTATTCCGGGACAGGGAACTACAATGAGCAGTTCTTC. Translation: CASSYSGTGNYNEQFF.